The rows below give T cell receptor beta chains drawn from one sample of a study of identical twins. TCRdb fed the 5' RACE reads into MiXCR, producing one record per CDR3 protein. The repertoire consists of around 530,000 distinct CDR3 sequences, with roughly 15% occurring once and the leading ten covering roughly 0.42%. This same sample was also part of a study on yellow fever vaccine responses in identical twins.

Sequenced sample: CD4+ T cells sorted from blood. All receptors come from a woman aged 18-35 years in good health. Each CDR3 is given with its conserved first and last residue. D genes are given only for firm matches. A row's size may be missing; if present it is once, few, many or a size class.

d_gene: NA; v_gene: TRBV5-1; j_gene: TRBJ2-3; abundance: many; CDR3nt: TGCGCCAGCAGCAGGACATTAGATACGCAGTATTTT; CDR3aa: CASSRTLDTQYF
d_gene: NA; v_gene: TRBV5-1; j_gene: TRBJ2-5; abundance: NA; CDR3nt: TGCGCCAGCAGCTTGGAACGGGGGTTGGGGGAGACCCAGTACTTC; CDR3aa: CASSLERGLGETQYF
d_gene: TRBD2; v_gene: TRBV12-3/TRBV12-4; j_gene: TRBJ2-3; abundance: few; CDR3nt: TGTGCCAGCAGTTCCGGGACTAGCGGGAGAAGCCCGAGCACAGATACGCAGTATTTT; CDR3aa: CASSSGTSGRSPSTDTQYF
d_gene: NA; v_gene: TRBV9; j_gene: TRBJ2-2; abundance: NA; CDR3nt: TGTGCCAGCACCCGTCTGGAGAGGACCGGGGAGCTGTTTTTT; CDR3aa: CASTRLERTGELFF
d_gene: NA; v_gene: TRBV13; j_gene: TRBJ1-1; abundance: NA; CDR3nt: TGTGCCAGCAGCTTAGTAGCTCTTGGGAACACTGAAGCTTTCTTT; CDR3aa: CASSLVALGNTEAFF
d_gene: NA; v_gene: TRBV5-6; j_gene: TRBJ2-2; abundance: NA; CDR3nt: TGTGCCAGCAGCTTCGGCATGATTATCGGGGAGCTGTTTTTT; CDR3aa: CASSFGMIIGELFF
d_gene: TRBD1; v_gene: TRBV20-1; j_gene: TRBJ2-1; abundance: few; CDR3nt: TGCAGTGCTAGAGTAACCGGGACAGTTTACAATGAGCAGTTCTTC; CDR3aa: CSARVTGTVYNEQFF
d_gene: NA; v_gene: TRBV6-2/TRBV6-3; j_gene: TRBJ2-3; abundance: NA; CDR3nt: TGTGCCAGCAGTTACGCGGCAGGGGTGGCAGATACGCAGTATTTT; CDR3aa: CASSYAAGVADTQYF
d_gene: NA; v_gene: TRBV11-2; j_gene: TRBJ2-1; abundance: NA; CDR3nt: TGTGCCAGCAGCCCAGGTTCGGGGATGAATGAGCAGTTCTTC; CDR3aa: CASSPGSGMNEQFF
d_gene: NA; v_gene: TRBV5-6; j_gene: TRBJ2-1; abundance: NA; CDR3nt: TGTGCCAGCAGCTTTATCTCCTACAATGAGCAGTTCTTC; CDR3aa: CASSFISYNEQFF
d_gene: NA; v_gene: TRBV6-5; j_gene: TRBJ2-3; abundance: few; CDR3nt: TGTGCCAGCAGTTACGGTTGGCGGGCCAGCACAGATACGCAGTATTTT; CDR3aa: CASSYGWRASTDTQYF
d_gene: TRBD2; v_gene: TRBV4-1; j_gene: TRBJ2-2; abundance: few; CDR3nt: TGCGCCAGCAGCCAAGGTCCTAGCGGGAGAGTGAACACCGGGGAGCTGTTTTTT; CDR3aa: CASSQGPSGRVNTGELFF
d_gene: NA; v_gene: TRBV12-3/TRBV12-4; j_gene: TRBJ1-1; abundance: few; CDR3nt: TGTGCCAGCAGTCCAACCATCGACACTGAAGCTTTCTTT; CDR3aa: CASSPTIDTEAFF
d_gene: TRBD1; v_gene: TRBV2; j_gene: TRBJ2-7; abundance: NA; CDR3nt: TGTGCCAGCAGCCCACGACAGGGGGCGGAGCAGTACTTC; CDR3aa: CASSPRQGAEQYF
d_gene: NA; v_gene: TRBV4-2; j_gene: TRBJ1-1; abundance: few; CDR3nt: TGTGCCAGCAGCCAAGGGATGACTGAAGCTTTCTTT; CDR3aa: CASSQGMTEAFF
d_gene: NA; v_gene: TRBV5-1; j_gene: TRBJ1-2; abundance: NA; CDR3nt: TGCGCCAGCAGCTTGGGGTCACAGGGTTATGGCTACACCTTC; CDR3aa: CASSLGSQGYGYTF
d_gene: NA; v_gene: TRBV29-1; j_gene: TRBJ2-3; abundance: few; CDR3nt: TGCAGCGTTGACCGGGACATGGAACAGTATTTT; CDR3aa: CSVDRDMEQYF
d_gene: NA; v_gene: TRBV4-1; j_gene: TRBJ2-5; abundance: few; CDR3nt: TGCGCCAGCAGCCAAGAGGGAGCTTCCCAGTACTTC; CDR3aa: CASSQEGASQYF